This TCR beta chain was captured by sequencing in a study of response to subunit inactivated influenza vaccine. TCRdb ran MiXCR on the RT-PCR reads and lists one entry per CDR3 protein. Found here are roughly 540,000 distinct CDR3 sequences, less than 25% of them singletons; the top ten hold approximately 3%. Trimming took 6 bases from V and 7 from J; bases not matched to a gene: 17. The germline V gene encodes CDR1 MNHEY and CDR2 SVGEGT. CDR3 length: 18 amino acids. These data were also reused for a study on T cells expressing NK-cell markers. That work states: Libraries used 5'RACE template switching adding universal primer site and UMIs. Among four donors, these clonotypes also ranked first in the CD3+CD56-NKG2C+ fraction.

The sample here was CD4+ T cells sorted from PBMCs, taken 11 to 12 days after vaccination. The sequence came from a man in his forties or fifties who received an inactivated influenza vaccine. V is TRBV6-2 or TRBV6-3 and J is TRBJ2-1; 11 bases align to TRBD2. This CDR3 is CASRGLAGGHKPGNEQFF. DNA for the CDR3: TGTGCCAGCAGGGGGCTAGCGGGGGGACACAAACCTGGAAATGAGCAGTTCTTC.